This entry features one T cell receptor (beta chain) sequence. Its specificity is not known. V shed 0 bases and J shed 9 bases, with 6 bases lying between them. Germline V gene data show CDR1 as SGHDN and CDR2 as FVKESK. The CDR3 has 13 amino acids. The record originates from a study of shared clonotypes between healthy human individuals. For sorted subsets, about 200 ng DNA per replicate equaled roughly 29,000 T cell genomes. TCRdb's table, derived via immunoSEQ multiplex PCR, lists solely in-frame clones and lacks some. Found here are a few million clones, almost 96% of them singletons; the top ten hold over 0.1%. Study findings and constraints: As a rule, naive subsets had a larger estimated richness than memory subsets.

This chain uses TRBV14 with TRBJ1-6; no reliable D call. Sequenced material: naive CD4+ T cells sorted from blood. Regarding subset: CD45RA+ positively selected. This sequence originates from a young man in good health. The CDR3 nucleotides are TGTGCCAGCAGCCAAGATCGTGTTTCACCCCTCCACTTT. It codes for CASSQDRVSPLHF. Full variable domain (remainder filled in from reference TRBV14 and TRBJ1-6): EAGVTQFPSHSVIEKGQTVTLRCDPISGHDNLYWYRRVMGKEIKFLLHFVKESKQDESGMPNNRFLAERTGGTYSTLKVQPAELEDSGVYFCASSQDRVSPLHFGNGTRLTVT.